A single sample is the source of the 24 T cell receptor beta chains below, sequenced in a study of cytomegalovirus exposure and HLA in healthy donors. 60 Vbeta and 13 Jbeta primers were used in PCR. Only in-frame clones appear in the TCRdb table, and some are missing; sequencing was by immunoSEQ multiplex PCR. The data show some 150,000 clones, about four fifths seen once. What was sequenced was PBMCs. The receptors were gathered from a man aged 35 to 55 in good health and CMV-seropositive.

This chain joins TRBV30 and TRBJ2-1; D possibly corresponds to TRBD2 (5 bases). Trimming left V 2 bases short and J 7 bases short, with 15 bases between. CDR1 is GTSNPN, CDR2 SVGIG, per germline (reference sequence). This CDR3 comprises 14 residues. Here the CDR3 reads CAWSTKAGRNEQFF. In nucleotides, the CDR3 is TGTGCCTGGAGTACCAAGGCGGGTAGAAATGAGCAGTTCTTC.

A single count supports this clone. The chain recombines TRBV30 with TRBJ2-2; a weak D match, TRBD2 (5 bases). The CDR3 totals 10 residues. Germline V gene data show CDR1 as GTSNPN and CDR2 as SVGIG (reference sequence). The V and J ends lost 5 bases and 7 bases respectively, with 5 bases between them. In DNA, the CDR3 is TGTGCCTGGGAGGGCGGGGAGCTGTTTTTT. It is translated as CAWEGGELFF.

This chain joins TRBV5-5 and TRBJ2-7; D is perhaps TRBD2 (6 bases). CDR3 length: 17 amino acids. Germline V lookup: CDR1 SGHKS, CDR2 YYEKEE (reference sequence). Trimming shortened V by 3 bases and J by 0 bases, and 19 bases separated the two germline ends. The CDR3 loop reads CASSSNIPGDPSYEQYF. DNA of the CDR3: TGTGCCAGCAGCTCAAATATCCCGGGGGACCCCTCCTACGAGCAGTACTTC.

The rearrangement links TRBV2 to TRBJ2-1, with TRBD2 matching 13 bases. The CDR3 totals 20 residues. After removal of 4 bases from V and 5 bases from J, the junction contained 17 bases not matched to a gene. CDR1 is SNHLY, CDR2 FYNNEI, per germline. CDR3 amino acids: CASSAGLAGEVERGNNEQFF. DNA of the CDR3: TGTGCCAGCAGTGCCGGACTAGCGGGAGAGGTGGAGAGGGGAAACAATGAGCAGTTCTTC.

V and J are TRBV14 and TRBJ2-3, with 8 bases matching TRBD2. This CDR3 is built from 16 residues. Germline trimming cut 3 bases from V and 3 bases from J; bases unmatched to any gene: 8. The germline V gene has CDR1 SGHDN and CDR2 FVKESK. As DNA, the CDR3 is TGTGCCAGCAGCCAGCGCCAGCGGGAGCGAACAGATACGCAGTATTTT. It is translated as CASSQRQRERTDTQYF.

This chain links TRBV6-5 with TRBJ1-6; tentative D call: TRBD1 (5 bases). The V end lost 2 bases, the J end lost 4 bases, and 9 bases lay between the germline ends. The CDR3 totals 15 residues. Germline V gives CDR1 MNHEY, CDR2 SVGAGI. The CDR3 loop is CASSYRGEYNSPLHF. The CDR3 DNA sequence: TGTGCCAGCAGTTACAGGGGCGAGTATAATTCACCCCTCCACTTT.

The chain joins TRBV27 to TRBJ1-2; TRBD1 matches 9 bases. This CDR3 comprises 13 residues. CDR1 and CDR2 (germline): MNHEY, SMNVEV (reference sequence). With 6 bases clipped from V and 8 bases from J, the junction kept 7 bases outside the gene matches. CDR3 residues: CASSPDRGYGYTF. CDR3 in DNA: TGTGCCAGCAGCCCGGACAGGGGTTACGGCTACACCTTC.

The chain has TRBV29-1 and TRBJ1-2, with D perhaps matching TRBD1 (5 bases). The V and J ends lost 6 bases and 0 bases respectively, with 17 bases between them. The CDR3 runs to 15 residues. The germline gives CDR1 SQVTM, CDR2 ANQGSEA. This chain's CDR3 is CSVRGMDNPNYGYTF. The CDR3 nucleotides read TGCAGCGTCCGAGGTATGGACAACCCTAACTATGGCTACACCTTC.

This clone was observed a few times. This sequence joins TRBV19 and TRBJ1-5, with D uncertain. Germline CDR1 and CDR2: LNHDA and SQIVND (reference sequence). The CDR3 runs 14 residues. Between the trimmed V and J ends, which lost 2 bases and 5 bases, there was a span of 10 bases. CDR3 sequence (DNA): TGTGCCAGTAGTATAAAAAGAGGCGATCAGCCCCAGCATTTT. Amino acid sequence: CASSIKRGDQPQHF.

The chain is built from TRBV2 and TRBJ2-7; 7 nucleotides line up with TRBD1. The length of the CDR3 is 14 residues. The germline V gene encodes CDR1 SNHLY and CDR2 FYNNEI. The V gene end was trimmed by 9 bases and the J gene end by 3 bases; junction bases not matched to a gene: 11. The DNA of the CDR3 is TGTGCCAGTATCTCGGACAGGAACCTCTACGAGCAGTACTTC. It yields the protein CASISDRNLYEQYF. The full variable domain, rest sourced from reference TRBV2 and TRBJ2-7, is EPEVTQTPSHQVTQMGQEVILRCVPISNHLYFYWYRQILGQKVEFLVSFYNNEISEKSEIFDDQFSVERPDGSNFTLKIRSTKLEDSAMYFCASISDRNLYEQYFGPGTRLTVT.

V is TRBV5-1 and J is TRBJ2-7; 10 bases line up with TRBD2. CDR1 is SGHRS, CDR2 YFSETQ, per germline. The length of the CDR3 is 15 residues. The trim removed 1 base at V and 3 bases at J, leaving 4 bases unmatched. CDR3 in amino acids: CASSLQRGGNYEQYF. CDR3 DNA sequence: TGCGCCAGCAGCTTGCAGCGGGGGGGGAACTACGAGCAGTACTTC.

The V call is TRBV9, the J call TRBJ2-1; tentative D call: TRBD2 (6 bases). The V and J ends lost 2 bases and 3 bases respectively, with 18 bases between them. The CDR3 runs 17 residues. Germline CDR1 reads SGDLS; CDR2 reads YYNGEE. For the CDR3, the DNA is TGTGCCAGCAGCGTCCCCCGTACGGGAGTGAACTACAATGAGCAGTTCTTC. Translation: CASSVPRTGVNYNEQFF.

This sequence joins TRBV7-6 and TRBJ1-5, with unresolved D. V lost 2 bases and J 8 bases, leaving 10 bases between the germline ends. CDR3 length equals 13 residues. The germline gives CDR1 SGHVS, CDR2 FNYEAQ. The CDR3 nucleotides read TGTGCCAGCAGCTTAAGGGCCGGGGAGCCCCAGCATTTT. Encoded protein: CASSLRAGEPQHF.

The chain carries TRBV7-9 and TRBJ2-5; 7 positions agree with TRBD2. This CDR3 is 15 amino acids long. V was pared by 3 bases and J by 1 base, with 5 bases of the junction left unmatched. Per the germline V gene, CDR1 is SEHNR and CDR2 is FQNEAQ (reference sequence). The CDR3 loop reads CASSLVLAGQETQYF. The CDR3 nucleotides are TGTGCCAGCAGCTTGGTGTTAGCGGGCCAAGAGACCCAGTACTTC.

The table lists this clone with a few counts. The V call is TRBV27, the J call TRBJ2-3, with TRBD2 matching over 7 bases. Germline CDR1 is MNHEY and CDR2 is SMNVEV (reference sequence). V shed 2 bases and J 3 bases; nucleotides not matched to a gene: 5. The CDR3 is made up of 15 amino acids. The CDR3 nucleotides are TGTGCCAGCAGTTTACCGGCTAGCGGAACAGATACGCAGTATTTT. Translation: CASSLPASGTDTQYF.

The chain carries TRBV30 and TRBJ2-7; D is uncertain. There are 12 residues in the CDR3. Germline V gives CDR1 GTSNPN, CDR2 SVGIG (reference sequence). V gave up 4 bases and J gave up 3 bases, with 10 bases separating them. CDR3 sequence reads: CAWTINSYEQYF. CDR3 nucleotides: TGTGCCTGGACAATCAACAGCTACGAGCAGTACTTC.

The chain combines TRBV27 with TRBJ1-4, with 9 bases that match TRBD1. This CDR3 has 14 residues. Germline V lookup: CDR1 MNHEY, CDR2 SMNVEV (reference sequence). With 6 bases clipped from V and 7 bases from J, the junction kept 6 bases outside the gene matches. CDR3 in DNA: TGTGCCAGCAGCCAACAGGGGGCGCGTGAAAAACTGTTTTTT. It translates to CASSQQGAREKLFF.

The chain links TRBV6-5 to TRBJ1-2; D not resolved. The ends were cut back, 0 bases at V and 3 bases at J, with 11 bases in the middle. The CDR3 contains 15 residues. Germline values: CDR1 MNHEY, CDR2 SVGAGI. Here the CDR3 DNA reads TGTGCCAGCAGTTACTCTGGGGAGAGACACTATGGCTACACCTTC. As protein: CASSYSGERHYGYTF.

The chain joins TRBV11-2 to TRBJ1-1; unclear D gene. Trimming removed 3 bases at V and 6 bases at J, with 8 bases between. CDR1 is SGHAT, CDR2 FQNNGV, per germline. CDR3 size: 12 residues. The DNA of the CDR3 is TGTGCCAGCAGCTTCACTGGGCCTGAAGCTTTCTTT. Translation gives CASSFTGPEAFF.

About this clone: Germline and junction disagree at one end, which may indicate a read error. The CDR3 loop is CASRQAYRGLKTQYF. CDR3 coding DNA: TGCGCCAGCAGACAAGCCTACAGGGGATTGAAGACCCAGTACTTC. This chain uses TRBV4-3 with TRBJ2-5; the match to TRBD1 covers 7 bases. CDR1 LGHNA and CDR2 YSLEER come from the germline V gene. CDR3 size: 15 residues.

This chain links TRBV5-6 with TRBJ1-4; D gene uncertain. Germline V CDR1 and CDR2: SGHDT, YYEEEE. This CDR3 region has 16 residues. Trimming removed 2 bases from V and 4 bases from J, with 15 bases in between. Written as DNA, the CDR3 is TGTGCCAGCAGCTTCTCCCCCGGCGGCCGTAATGAAAAACTGTTTTTT. Residues: CASSFSPGGRNEKLFF.

In its sample, this clone was seen a few times. Different DNA sequences within this sample yield the same CDR3. The chain links TRBV15 to TRBJ1-6; D may be TRBD1 (5 bases). The CDR3 length is 17 residues. With 0 bases removed from V and 0 bases from J, the gap between germline ends came to 9 bases. CDR1 is LNHNV, CDR2 YYDKDF, per germline (reference sequence). CDR3 region: CATSRDRGSSYNSPLHF. CDR3 bases: TGTGCCACCAGCAGAGATCGGGGGAGCTCCTATAATTCACCCCTCCACTTT.

In its sample, this clone was seen a few times. This sequence joins TRBV27 and TRBJ1-5; 7 bases fit TRBD1. The germline V gene has CDR1 MNHEY and CDR2 SMNVEV (reference sequence). The CDR3 loop spans 14 amino acids. J lost 2 bases, V lost 5 bases, and 3 bases had no gene match. The DNA of the CDR3 is TGTGCCAGCAGTATTACAGGGGGCAATCAGCCCCAGCATTTT. This gives the protein CASSITGGNQPQHF.

V usage is TRBV7-9 and J usage is TRBJ2-7; D perhaps matches TRBD2 (7 bases). Trimming stripped 6 bases from V and 3 bases from J, with 15 bases between. Germline V gene sequence: CDR1 SEHNR, CDR2 FQNEAQ (reference sequence). The CDR3 sequence is 14 residues long. CDR3 coding DNA: TGTGCCAGCAGATCGGGGGGCGTTAGCTACGAGCAGTACTTC. Amino acid sequence: CASRSGGVSYEQYF.